The rows below give T cell receptor beta chains drawn from one sample of a study of Ad26.COV2.S vaccination and SARS-CoV-2 variants. Only in-frame clones appear in the TCRdb table, and some are missing; sequencing was by immunoSEQ multiplex PCR. The table has roughly 380,000 clones, about 85% seen once. This specimen consisted of peripheral blood, obtained in a trial of Ad26.COV2.S vaccine versus placebo. The receptors stem from a person between 18 and 59 years old who received the Ad26.COV2.S COVID-19 vaccine or a placebo. Each CDR3 is given with its conserved first and last residue. The order of the fields is clone size, J gene, V gene, D gene, CDR3 protein, CDR3 DNA. D genes are given only for firm matches. Size values are once, few and many counts, or a class for expanded clones, and some rows have none.

NA,TRBJ2-7,TRBV14,TRBD2,CASSRKRGHYEQYF,TGTGCCAGCAGCCGGAAGCGGGGGCACTACGAGCAGTACTTC
NA,TRBJ2-1,TRBV24-1,NA,CATSATDRLYNEQFF,TGTGCCACCAGTGCCACTGACAGACTTTACAATGAGCAGTTCTTC
NA,TRBJ2-2,TRBV4-3,TRBD1,CASSQGDRDSGELFF,TGCGCCAGCAGCCAGGGGGACAGGGACTCCGGGGAGCTGTTTTTT
NA,TRBJ1-5,TRBV7-2,NA,CASSFAGPNQPQHF,TGTGCCAGCAGCTTCGCTGGGCCTAATCAGCCCCAGCATTTT
once,TRBJ1-5,TRBV4-3,TRBD1,CASSLGTVDQPQHF,TGCGCCAGCAGCCTCGGGACAGTGGATCAGCCCCAGCATTTT
few,TRBJ2-7,TRBV7-2,NA,CASSPGTTQASYEQYF,TGTGCCAGCAGCCCCGGGACCACCCAAGCAAGCTACGAGCAGTACTTC
NA,TRBJ2-7,TRBV19,TRBD1,CASSGTGGYEQYF,TGTGCCAGTAGTGGCACAGGGGGCTACGAGCAGTACTTC
few,TRBJ2-7,TRBV25-1,NA,CASSVGEWAYEQYF,TGTGCCAGCAGTGTGGGGGAATGGGCCTACGAGCAGTACTTC
NA,TRBJ2-2,TRBV28,NA,CASNRPRDSFRELFF,TGTGCCAGCAATAGACCCCGGGATAGTTTCCGGGAGCTGTTTTTT
NA,TRBJ2-3,TRBV7-2,TRBD2,CASSLVVGTSGGDWYF,TGTGCCAGCAGCTTAGTAGTGGGGACTAGCGGGGGGGATTGGTATTTT
NA,TRBJ2-3,TRBV6-4,NA,CASPGRVMVDTQYF,TGTGCCAGCCCCGGGAGAGTCATGGTGGATACGCAGTATTTT
NA,TRBJ1-3,TRBV2,NA,CASSEIQGGTIYF,TGTGCCAGCAGTGAAATTCAGGGTGGCACCATATATTTT
NA,TRBJ1-3,TRBV9,NA,CASSGRFSGNTIYF,TGTGCCAGCAGCGGACGGTTCTCTGGAAACACCATATATTTT
NA,TRBJ1-5,TRBV7-2,NA,CASSPGTPNQPQHF,TGTGCCAGCAGCCCCGGGACTCCCAATCAGCCCCAGCATTTT
NA,TRBJ2-5,TRBV14,NA,CASSQGLGETQYF,TGTGCCAGCAGCCAAGGACTCGGAGAGACCCAGTACTTC
NA,TRBJ1-1,TRBV5-1,TRBD1,CASTLGQGLPEAFF,TGCGCCAGCACCCTTGGACAGGGGCTGCCTGAAGCTTTCTTT
NA,TRBJ2-3,TRBV5-1,TRBD2,CASSSRSGGADTQYF,TGCGCCAGCAGCTCACGGAGCGGGGGAGCAGATACGCAGTATTTT
NA,TRBJ2-3,TRBV9,NA,CASSTELGVTDTQYF,TGTGCCAGCAGCACGGAGCTAGGTGTAACAGATACGCAGTATTTT
NA,TRBJ2-2,TRBV27,NA,CASSRLNTGELFF,TGTGCCAGCAGTCGCTTGAACACCGGGGAGCTGTTTTTT
NA,TRBJ2-5,TRBV10-3,TRBD1,CAISEGTGRETQYF,TGTGCCATCAGCGAAGGGACAGGGCGAGAGACCCAGTACTTC
many,TRBJ2-2,TRBV6-5,NA,CASSSRGGTGELFF,TGTGCCAGCAGCAGCAGGGGGGGCACCGGGGAGCTGTTTTTT
NA,TRBJ1-1,TRBV19,NA,CASSEALGTEAFF,TGTGCCAGTAGTGAGGCTTTGGGGACTGAAGCTTTCTTT
NA,TRBJ2-1,TRBV29-1,NA,CSVDGSSYNEQFF,TGCAGCGTTGACGGCAGCTCCTACAATGAGCAGTTCTTC
NA,TRBJ2-3,TRBV10-3,NA,CAISGQPVGGAGTDTQYF,TGTGCCATCAGTGGGCAACCCGTGGGGGGGGCCGGCACAGATACGCAGTATTTT
NA,TRBJ1-2,TRBV24-1,NA,CATSEPGPSYGYTF,TGTGCCACCAGTGAACCAGGGCCTTCCTATGGCTACACCTTC
NA,TRBJ1-6,TRBV30,TRBD1,CAWSGGQNNSPLHF,TGTGCCTGGAGCGGGGGACAGAATAATTCACCCCTCCACTTT
NA,TRBJ2-5,TRBV15,TRBD2,CATSRGTSGQETQYF,TGTGCCACCAGCAGAGGGACTAGCGGCCAAGAGACCCAGTACTTC
NA,TRBJ2-3,TRBV7-2,NA,CASSFPPYF,TGTGCCAGCAGCTTCCCGCCGTATTTT
NA,TRBJ1-2,TRBV12-3/TRBV12-4,NA,CASSFEGNGYTF,TGTGCCAGCAGTTTTGAGGGTAACGGCTACACCTTC
NA,TRBJ2-2,TRBV24-1,NA,CATSAQGQDTGELFF,TGTGCCACCAGTGCCCAGGGACAAGACACCGGGGAGCTGTTTTTT
NA,TRBJ1-5,TRBV5-6,NA,CASSLWSRDNQPQHF,TGTGCCAGCAGCTTGTGGTCCAGGGACAATCAGCCCCAGCATTTT
NA,TRBJ1-2,TRBV4-3,NA,CASSQDRGDGYGYTF,TGCGCCAGCAGCCAAGATCGAGGAGATGGCTATGGCTACACCTTC
NA,TRBJ2-5,TRBV5-1,NA,CASSLAGTREETQYF,TGCGCCAGCAGCTTGGCCGGGACAAGAGAAGAGACCCAGTACTTC
NA,TRBJ2-7,TRBV11-2,NA,CASSFQGGHEQYF,TGTGCCAGCAGCTTCCAGGGGGGTCACGAGCAGTACTTC
once,TRBJ2-7,TRBV12-3/TRBV12-4,NA,CASGRKAGYEQYF,TGTGCCAGCGGGAGAAAGGCAGGCTACGAGCAGTACTTC
NA,TRBJ1-5,TRBV5-5,NA,CASSFTDTRQPQHF,TGTGCCAGCAGCTTTACGGATACTCGGCAGCCCCAGCATTTT
once,TRBJ2-7,TRBV5-8,TRBD2,CASSLDTSGRAYEQYF,TGTGCCAGCAGCTTGGATACTAGCGGGAGGGCCTACGAGCAGTACTTC
NA,TRBJ2-3,TRBV21-1,NA,CASSIDTQYF,TGTGCCAGCAGCATAGATACGCAGTATTTT
NA,TRBJ1-1,TRBV18,NA,CASSEQGKNTEAFF,TGTGCCAGCTCTGAACAGGGAAAGAACACTGAAGCTTTCTTT
NA,TRBJ2-1,TRBV28,NA,CASSFQGSYNEQFF,TGTGCCAGCAGTTTCCAGGGTTCCTACAATGAGCAGTTCTTC
NA,TRBJ2-1,TRBV5-1,NA,CASSLEGSSYNEQFF,TGCGCCAGCAGCTTGGAGGGGTCATCCTACAATGAGCAGTTCTTC
NA,TRBJ1-2,TRBV7-9,NA,CASSFHSVLQGGNYGYTF,TGTGCCAGCAGCTTCCACTCAGTTTTGCAGGGCGGCAACTATGGCTACACCTTC
NA,TRBJ1-2,TRBV7-2,TRBD1,CASSPGGQNYGYTF,TGTGCCAGCAGCCCAGGGGGCCAGAACTATGGCTACACCTTC
NA,TRBJ2-7,TRBV15,NA,CATSRDRAARGEQYF,TGTGCCACCAGCAGAGATAGGGCAGCCCGGGGCGAGCAGTACTTC
few,TRBJ2-7,TRBV30,TRBD2,CAWRASGRSYEQYF,TGTGCCTGGAGAGCTAGCGGGCGATCCTACGAGCAGTACTTC
NA,TRBJ2-3,TRBV5-4,NA,CASSFQGGTDTQYF,TGTGCCAGCAGCTTCCAGGGAGGCACAGATACGCAGTATTTT
NA,TRBJ2-3,TRBV10-2,TRBD1,CASRLSAWDRKYTDTQYF,TGCGCCAGCAGACTTTCCGCCTGGGACAGGAAATACACAGATACGCAGTATTTT
NA,TRBJ2-2,TRBV19,TRBD1,CASRTGTGNTGELFF,TGTGCCAGTAGAACCGGGACAGGGAACACCGGGGAGCTGTTTTTT
NA,TRBJ2-7,TRBV12-3/TRBV12-4,NA,CASSLVGEQYF,TGTGCCAGCAGTTTGGTAGGGGAGCAGTACTTC
NA,TRBJ2-7,TRBV28,NA,CASSPPRDQPYEQYF,TGTGCCAGCAGTCCTCCGCGGGACCAGCCCTACGAGCAGTACTTC
NA,TRBJ2-5,TRBV10-3,NA,CAISLTGSETQYF,TGTGCCATCAGTCTCACAGGGTCAGAGACCCAGTACTTC
NA,TRBJ2-1,TRBV24-1,NA,CATSDPLDNEQFF,TGTGCCACCAGTGACCCTCTGGACAATGAGCAGTTCTTC
NA,TRBJ1-3,TRBV5-1,NA,CASSAYPQGSGNTIYF,TGCGCCAGCAGCGCCTATCCACAGGGCTCTGGAAACACCATATATTTT
NA,TRBJ2-2,TRBV14,NA,CASSQLGEAGELFF,TGTGCCAGCAGCCAACTAGGGGAGGCCGGGGAGCTGTTTTTT
NA,TRBJ2-3,TRBV7-9,NA,CASRITSTDTQYF,TGTGCCAGCAGGATAACTAGCACAGATACGCAGTATTTT